This is a list of T cell receptor beta chains from one sample in a study of T cell repertoires in cytomegalovirus infection. One entry per CDR3 protein, called by TCRdb with MiXCR from the reads. The sample carries roughly 800,000 distinct CDR3 sequences, about 27% recorded once. No antigens are known for them. Here the sequenced sample was cultured CD8+ T cells from PBMCs, taken from culture after CMV antigen stimulation. Receptor source: a human donor in good health (CMV status not recorded). Some clones in this sample may be carry-over from other donors' samples. Each CDR3 is given with its conserved first and last residue. D genes are given only for firm matches. Clone size is shown for a subset of rows, as once, few, many or a class of expanded clone.

J,D,V,size,DNA,CDR3
TRBJ1-3,.,TRBV28,.,TGTGCCAGCAGCCCGGGCCCAACCTCTGGAAACACCATATATTTT,CASSPGPTSGNTIYF
TRBJ2-1,TRBD1,TRBV10-3,few,TGTGCCATCAGTGAGCCGGGACAGGGGAACTACAATGAGCAGTTCTTC,CAISEPGQGNYNEQFF
TRBJ2-5,.,TRBV7-2,many,TGTGCCAGCAGGATACTACAAGAGACCCAGTACTTC,CASRILQETQYF
TRBJ1-5,.,TRBV6-2/TRBV6-3,.,TGTGCCAGCAGGGGTTCATGGGGCAATCAGCCCCAGCATTTT,CASRGSWGNQPQHF
TRBJ2-3,TRBD2,TRBV10-3,.,TGTGCCATCAGTGAGCTAGCGGGGGGGCCGACAGATACGCAGTATTTT,CAISELAGGPTDTQYF
TRBJ1-1,.,TRBV7-9,many,TGTGCCAGCAGCTGGGACGGGAACACTGAAGCTTTCTTT,CASSWDGNTEAFF
TRBJ2-3,.,TRBV6-8,.,TGTGCCAGCAGTTACCAAGTGGCAGGCACAGATACGCAGTATTTT,CASSYQVAGTDTQYF
TRBJ2-1,TRBD1,TRBV6-1,.,TGTGCCGGCAGTCGACAGGGAATCTTCAATGAGCAGTTCTTC,CAGSRQGIFNEQFF
TRBJ2-1,TRBD2,TRBV7-9,many,TGTGCCAGCAGCCCATGGGGACTAGCGGGGGGCTTCTCCTACAATGAGCAGTTCTTC,CASSPWGLAGGFSYNEQFF
TRBJ2-4,.,TRBV7-9,.,TGTGCCAGCAGCTTAGTCGGGCTAGCCAAAAACATTCAGTACTTC,CASSLVGLAKNIQYF
TRBJ2-1,.,TRBV6-2/TRBV6-3,few,TGTGCCAGCAGTTCCGTAGAGGGGGACTACAATGAGCAGTTCTTC,CASSSVEGDYNEQFF
TRBJ2-7,TRBD1,TRBV20-1,.,TGCAGTGCTAGCCCGCGGACAGGGGGATACGAGCAGTACTTC,CSASPRTGGYEQYF
TRBJ1-1,.,TRBV7-6,.,TGTGCCAGCAGCTTAGGTGCATGGACAACCGAAGCTTTCTTT,CASSLGAWTTEAFF
TRBJ2-1,.,TRBV11-2,once,TGTGCCAGCAGCTTAGCAGGACTAATTGGGCAGTTCTTC,CASSLAGLIGQFF
TRBJ1-4,.,TRBV7-8,many,TGTGCCAGCAGCCCGGGGATGGGGGGCGGTAATGAAAAACTGTTTTTT,CASSPGMGGGNEKLFF
TRBJ1-4,.,TRBV7-8,many,TGTGCCAGCAGCTTAGAGGGCAGGGGCTCTGAAAAACTGTTTTTT,CASSLEGRGSEKLFF
TRBJ1-4,.,TRBV5-6,many,TGTGCCAGCAGCTTGGATCGCCCTAATGAAAAACTGTTTTTT,CASSLDRPNEKLFF
TRBJ2-5,.,TRBV7-9,.,TGTGCCAGCAGCGACCGACGGGACGGACGCCAAGAGACCCAGTACTTC,CASSDRRDGRQETQYF
TRBJ2-3,.,TRBV7-8,few,TGTGCCAGCAGCTCCGAGGGTTTGTCAGATACGCAGTATTTT,CASSSEGLSDTQYF
TRBJ1-4,.,TRBV28,.,TGTGCCAGCAGTTTGCTGTGGTATGAAAAACTGTTTTTT,CASSLLWYEKLFF
TRBJ1-1,TRBD1,TRBV27,few,TGTGCCAGCAGTAAACCGGGACAGCAGAACACTGAAGCTTTCTTT,CASSKPGQQNTEAFF
TRBJ1-1,.,TRBV4-1,.,TGCGCCAGCAGCCAAGCGAACCTACTACTGACGAACACTGAAGCTTTCTTT,CASSQANLLLTNTEAFF